This T cell receptor (beta chain) derives from a study of beta chain features in type 1 diabetes. The study, taken as a whole, reports: Shorter TCRB CDR3s, moderately but significantly so, marked every one of the four CD4+ subsets in Type 1 diabetes patients.

Expressed TCRB transcripts got sequenced, as all isolated RNA was reverse transcribed. Only in-frame clones appear in the TCRdb table, and some are missing; sequencing was by immunoSEQ multiplex PCR. The sample has about 700,000 clones, roughly 13% seen once; the top ten hold around 0.022%. It was one heparinised blood draw, averaging about 116 mL, that each donor gave. Sorted CD4+ subsets: naive, central memory, regulatory, stem cell-like memory (CD45RO/CCR7/CD25/CD127/CD95/CD27 panel). Over 95% purity was reached by all sorted populations. As concerns this clone: What it binds is unknown.

Material: naive CD4+ T cells from blood. This clonotype was obtained from a man aged 18 to 35 with type 1 diabetes.

The CDR3 DNA follows: TGTGCCAGCGGGGGCGGGCCAGCAACCTACAATGAGCAGTTCTTC. This translates into CASGGGPATYNEQFF. The chain recombines TRBV6-5 with TRBJ2-1; tentatively, D is TRBD1 (6 bases). The CDR3 has 15 amino acids. Per germline, CDR1 MNHEY and CDR2 SVGAGI. Trimming cost V 8 bases and J 2 bases, with 16 bases left between them.